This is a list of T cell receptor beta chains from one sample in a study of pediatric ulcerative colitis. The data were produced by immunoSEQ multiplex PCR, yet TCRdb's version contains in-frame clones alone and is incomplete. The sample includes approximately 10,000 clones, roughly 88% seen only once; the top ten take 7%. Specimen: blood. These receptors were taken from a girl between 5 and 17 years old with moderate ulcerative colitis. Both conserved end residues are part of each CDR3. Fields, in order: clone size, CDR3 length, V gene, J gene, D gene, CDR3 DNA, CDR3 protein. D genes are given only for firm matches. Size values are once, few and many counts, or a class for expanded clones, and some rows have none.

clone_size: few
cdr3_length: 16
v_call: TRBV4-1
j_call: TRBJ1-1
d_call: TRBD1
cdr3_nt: TGCGCCAGCAGAAACACAGGGGGCGGAAGGAACACTGAAGCTTTCTTT
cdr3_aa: CASRNTGGGRNTEAFF

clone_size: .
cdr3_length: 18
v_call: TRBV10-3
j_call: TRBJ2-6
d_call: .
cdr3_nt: TGTGCCATCAGTACCGAACCCTGTAGACAAAGTCGGGCCAACGTCCTGACTTTC
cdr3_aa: CAISTEPCRQSRANVLTF

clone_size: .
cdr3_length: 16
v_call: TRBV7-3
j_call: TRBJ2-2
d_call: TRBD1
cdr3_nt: TGTGCCAGCAGCCGAGATGGACAGGTTGGAACCGGGGAGCTGTTTTTT
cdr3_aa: CASSRDGQVGTGELFF

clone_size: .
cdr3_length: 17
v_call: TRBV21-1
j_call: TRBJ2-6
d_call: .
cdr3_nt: TGTGCCAGCAGCAAGAGGGTTACATTTTCTGGGGCCAACGTCCTGACTTTC
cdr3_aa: CASSKRVTFSGANVLTF

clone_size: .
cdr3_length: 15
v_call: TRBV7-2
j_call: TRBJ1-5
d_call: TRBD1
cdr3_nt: TGTGCAAGCGGACAGGGGGGATTGGGCAATCAGCCCCAGCATTTT
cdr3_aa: CASGQGGLGNQPQHF

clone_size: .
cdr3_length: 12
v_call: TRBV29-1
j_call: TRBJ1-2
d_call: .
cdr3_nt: TGCAGCGTTAGGATGACTAACTATGGCTACACCTTC
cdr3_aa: CSVRMTNYGYTF

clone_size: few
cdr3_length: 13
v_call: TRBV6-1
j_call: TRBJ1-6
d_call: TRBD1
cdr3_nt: TGTGCCAGCCACCGGGACAGGGTTTCACCCCTCCACTTT
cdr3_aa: CASHRDRVSPLHF

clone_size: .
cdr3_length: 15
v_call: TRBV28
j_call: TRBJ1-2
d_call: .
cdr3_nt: TGTGCCAGCAGTTTAAACGGGGGGCGGCACTATGGCTACACCTTC
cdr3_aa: CASSLNGGRHYGYTF

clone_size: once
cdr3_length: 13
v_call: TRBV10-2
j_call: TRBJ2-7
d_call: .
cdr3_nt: TGCGCCAGCAGTAATATAGGGGCCTACGAGCAGTACTTC
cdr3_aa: CASSNIGAYEQYF

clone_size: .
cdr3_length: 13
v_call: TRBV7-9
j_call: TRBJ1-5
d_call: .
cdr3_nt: TGTGCCAGCGGGACGGATAGCAATCAGCCCCAGCATTTT
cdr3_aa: CASGTDSNQPQHF

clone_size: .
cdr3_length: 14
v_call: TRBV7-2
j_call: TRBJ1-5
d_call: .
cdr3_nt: TGTGCCAGCAGCTTAACTGGGCCGGGCCAGCCCCAGCATTTT
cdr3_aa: CASSLTGPGQPQHF

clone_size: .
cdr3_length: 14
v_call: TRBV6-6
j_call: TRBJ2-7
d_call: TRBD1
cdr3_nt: TGTGCCAGCAGACTCCGGGACAGCTCCTACGAGCAGTACTTC
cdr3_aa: CASRLRDSSYEQYF

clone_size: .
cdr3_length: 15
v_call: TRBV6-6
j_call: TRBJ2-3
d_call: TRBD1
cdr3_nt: TGTGCCAGCAGTCCGGACAGGGACGGGATAGATACGCAGTATTTT
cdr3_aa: CASSPDRDGIDTQYF

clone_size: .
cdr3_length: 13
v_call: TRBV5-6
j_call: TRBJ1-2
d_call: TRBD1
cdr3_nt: TGTGCCAGCAGCTTCGGGACAGAAGATGGCTACACCTTC
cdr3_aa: CASSFGTEDGYTF

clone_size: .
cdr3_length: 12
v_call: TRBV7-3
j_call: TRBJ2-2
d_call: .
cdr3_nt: TGTGCCAGCAGCTTTGAGATTGGGGAGCTGTTTTTT
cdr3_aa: CASSFEIGELFF

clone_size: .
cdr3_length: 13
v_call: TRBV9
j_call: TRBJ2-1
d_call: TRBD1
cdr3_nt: TGTGCCAGCAGCGTCGACAGGGGGGATGAGCAGTTCTTC
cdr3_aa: CASSVDRGDEQFF

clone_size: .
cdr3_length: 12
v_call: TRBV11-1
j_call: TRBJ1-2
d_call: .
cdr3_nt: TGTGCCAGCAGCGCCATAAACTATGGCTACACCTTC
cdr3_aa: CASSAINYGYTF

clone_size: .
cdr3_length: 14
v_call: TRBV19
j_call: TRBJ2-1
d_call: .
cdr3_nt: TGTGCCAGTAGTATAGCCAGGGTGGGCAATGAGCAGTTCTTC
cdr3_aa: CASSIARVGNEQFF

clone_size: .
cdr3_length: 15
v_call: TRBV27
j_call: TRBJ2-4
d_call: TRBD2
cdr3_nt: TGTGCCAGCAGCCGACTAGCGGGAGTCGGGTTAATTCAGTACTTC
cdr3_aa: CASSRLAGVGLIQYF

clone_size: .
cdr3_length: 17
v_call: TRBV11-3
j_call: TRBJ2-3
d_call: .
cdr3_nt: TGTGCCAGCAGTAAAAGTAGGGGGGCGCAAGGCACAGATACGCAGTATTTT
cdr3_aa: CASSKSRGAQGTDTQYF

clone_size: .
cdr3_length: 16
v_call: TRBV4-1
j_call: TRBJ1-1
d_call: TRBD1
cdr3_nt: TGCGCCAGCAGCCAGAGTCCTGGACAGGGGGCGGTGGGAGCTTTCTTT
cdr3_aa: CASSQSPGQGAVGAFF

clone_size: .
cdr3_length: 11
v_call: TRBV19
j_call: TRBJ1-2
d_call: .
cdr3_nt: TGTGCCAGTAGTATGCGCTATGGCTACACCTTC
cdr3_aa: CASSMRYGYTF

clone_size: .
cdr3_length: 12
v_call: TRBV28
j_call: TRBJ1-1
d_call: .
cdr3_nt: TGTGCCAGCAGAGGATTGGGCACTGAAGCTTTCTTT
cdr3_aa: CASRGLGTEAFF

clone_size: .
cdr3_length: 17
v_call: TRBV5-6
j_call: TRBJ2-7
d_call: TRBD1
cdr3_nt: TGTGCCAGCAGCTTGGGGGGACAGGGGCCAAGCTCCTACGAGCAGTACTTC
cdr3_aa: CASSLGGQGPSSYEQYF

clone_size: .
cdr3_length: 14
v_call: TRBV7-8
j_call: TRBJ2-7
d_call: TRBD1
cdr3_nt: TGTGCCAGCAGCTATGACAGGGGGCCCTACGAGCAGTACTTC
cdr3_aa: CASSYDRGPYEQYF

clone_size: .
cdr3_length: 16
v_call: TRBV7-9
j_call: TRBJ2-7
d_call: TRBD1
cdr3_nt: TGTGCCAGCAGCCCGCCCACCGGACAGGGTCGGTACGAGCAGTACTTC
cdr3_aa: CASSPPTGQGRYEQYF

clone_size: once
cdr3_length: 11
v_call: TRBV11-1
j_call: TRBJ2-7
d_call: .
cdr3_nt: TGTGCCAGCAGCTTAGCCTACGAGCAGTACTTC
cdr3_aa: CASSLAYEQYF

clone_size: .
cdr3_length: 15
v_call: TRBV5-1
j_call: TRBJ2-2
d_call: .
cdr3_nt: TGCGCCAGCAGAACTATGGGGACCAACACCGGGGAGCTGTTTTTT
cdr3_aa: CASRTMGTNTGELFF

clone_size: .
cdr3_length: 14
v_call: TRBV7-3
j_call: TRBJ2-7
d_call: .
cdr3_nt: TGTGCCAGCAGCTTAATGCCAGGAAGACCTGAGCAGTACTTC
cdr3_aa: CASSLMPGRPEQYF

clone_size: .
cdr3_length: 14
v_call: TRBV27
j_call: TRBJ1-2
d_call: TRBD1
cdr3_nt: TGTGCCAGTTTTACTTCCGGGACAGGAGGCGGCTACACCTTC
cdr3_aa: CASFTSGTGGGYTF

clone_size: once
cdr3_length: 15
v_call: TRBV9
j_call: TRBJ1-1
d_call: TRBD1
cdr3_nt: TGTGCCAGCAGCGTTGCGCCCCAGGGGGACTCTGAAGCTTTCTTT
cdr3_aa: CASSVAPQGDSEAFF

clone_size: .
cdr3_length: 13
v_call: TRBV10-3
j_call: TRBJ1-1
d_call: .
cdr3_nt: TGTGCCACCCGCGATGAGGGGAACACTGAAGCTTTCTTT
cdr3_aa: CATRDEGNTEAFF

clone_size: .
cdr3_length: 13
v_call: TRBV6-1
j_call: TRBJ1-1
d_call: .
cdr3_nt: TGTGCCAGCACCGGGCGAATGAACACTGAAGCTTTCTTT
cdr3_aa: CASTGRMNTEAFF

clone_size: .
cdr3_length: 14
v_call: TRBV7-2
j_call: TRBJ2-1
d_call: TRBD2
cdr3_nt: TGTGCCAGCAAGCTAAGCGGGGGGGTAAATGAGCAGTTCTTC
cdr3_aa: CASKLSGGVNEQFF

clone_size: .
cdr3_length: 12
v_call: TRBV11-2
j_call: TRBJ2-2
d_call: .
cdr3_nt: TGTGCCAGCAGCCCAGGACCCGGGGAGCTGTTTTTT
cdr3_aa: CASSPGPGELFF

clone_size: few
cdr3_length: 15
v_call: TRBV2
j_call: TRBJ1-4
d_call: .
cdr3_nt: TGTGCCAGCAGTGAAGGTACCGTTCATAAGGAAAAACTGTTTTTT
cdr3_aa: CASSEGTVHKEKLFF

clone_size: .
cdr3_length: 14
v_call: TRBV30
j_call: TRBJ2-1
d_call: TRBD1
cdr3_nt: TGTGCCTGGAGGAAGGACAGGTCCTACAATGAGCAGTTCTTC
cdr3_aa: CAWRKDRSYNEQFF

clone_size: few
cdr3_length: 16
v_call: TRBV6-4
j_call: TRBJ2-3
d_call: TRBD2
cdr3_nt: TGTGCCAGCAGTGACTCAGCGGGAGGGAGCACAGATACGCAGTATTTT
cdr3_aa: CASSDSAGGSTDTQYF

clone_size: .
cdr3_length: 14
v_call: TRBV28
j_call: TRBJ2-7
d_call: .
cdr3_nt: TGTGCCAGCAGTTTGGCGGGGAGCTCCTACGAGCAGTACTTC
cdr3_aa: CASSLAGSSYEQYF

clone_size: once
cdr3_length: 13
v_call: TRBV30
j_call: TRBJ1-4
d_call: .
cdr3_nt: TGTGCCTGGAGTGTGACACTACTTGAAAAACTGTTTTTT
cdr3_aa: CAWSVTLLEKLFF

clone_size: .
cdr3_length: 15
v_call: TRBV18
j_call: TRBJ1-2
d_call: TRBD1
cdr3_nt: TGTGCCAGCTCACCGGGACAGGGGCGGAGAAGTGGCTACACCTTC
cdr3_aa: CASSPGQGRRSGYTF

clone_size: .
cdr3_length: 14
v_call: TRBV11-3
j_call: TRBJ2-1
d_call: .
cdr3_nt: TGTGCCAGCAGCTTCGCCCTCGGGACAAATGAGCAGTTCTTC
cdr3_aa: CASSFALGTNEQFF